This is a list of T cell receptor beta chains from one sample in a study of blood T cell repertoires in COVID-19. Profiled with immunoSEQ multiplex PCR; TCRdb holds only in-frame clones, not every one. This table holds 200,000 to 250,000 clones, approximately 90% found once. The source material was PBMCs or T cells enriched from blood (not recorded which). These receptor sequences come from a woman in her 30s who had recovered from COVID-19. The CDR3 runs from the conserved cysteine through the conserved F or W. D genes are given only for firm matches.

D	length	V	J	CDR3
TRBD1	17	TRBV5-1	TRBJ1-1	CASSINSGGWKNTEAFF
NA	14	TRBV27	TRBJ1-2	CATRLGGGGGGYTF
NA	15	TRBV7-9	TRBJ1-1	CASSFGLRGDTEAFF
NA	15	TRBV9	TRBJ2-1	CASSVGRQGANEQFF
TRBD1	15	TRBV19	TRBJ1-1	CASSPTGGPNTEAFF
NA	13	TRBV24-1	TRBJ2-2	CATRSELTGELFF
NA	12	TRBV2	TRBJ2-2	CASRYNTGELFF
NA	13	TRBV5-4	TRBJ1-6	CASSLVGVSPLHF
NA	12	TRBV7-9	TRBJ1-1	CASSERGEGAFF
TRBD1	16	TRBV27	TRBJ2-6	CASSPLKGAGANVLTF
NA	15	TRBV7-2	TRBJ1-3	CASSRRDGPGNTIYF
TRBD2	16	TRBV2	TRBJ2-2	CASSESGRLSTGELFF
NA	12	TRBV6-5	TRBJ2-3	CASSSTEDTQYF
TRBD1	14	TRBV19	TRBJ1-5	CASRAPDRGQPQHF
TRBD1	16	TRBV11-3	TRBJ2-1	CASSSSWTGGSNEQFF
TRBD2	14	TRBV2	TRBJ2-5	CAMWGSGGKETQYF
NA	17	TRBV5-6	TRBJ1-6	CASSFQIDSPGGSPLHF
TRBD1	15	TRBV5-6	TRBJ2-3	CASSPPGQTFITQYF
TRBD2	17	TRBV10-3	TRBJ2-1	CAISSASGRSSENEQFF
NA	14	TRBV6-5	TRBJ1-6	CASTPGGRYSPLHF
NA	14	TRBV6-2/TRBV6-3	TRBJ2-7	CASSYPDRRVGQYF
TRBD2	17	TRBV5-1	TRBJ2-5	CASSNGRGFTIQETQYF
NA	11	TRBV29-1	TRBJ1-2	CSVGANYGYTF
NA	13	TRBV30	TRBJ2-2	CAWSVQNTGELFF
NA	13	TRBV9	TRBJ1-6	CASSASFNSPLHF
NA	11	TRBV21-1	TRBJ1-5	CASSKPQPQHF
TRBD1	14	TRBV7-2	TRBJ2-1	CASRPTGGRNEQFF
NA	19	TRBV5-8	TRBJ2-7	CASSLPGLSPVWQDYEQYF
TRBD1	14	TRBV28	TRBJ1-2	CASRYPGQGYGYTF
TRBD1	15	TRBV9	TRBJ1-5	CASSVGDSYSQPQHF
NA	14	TRBV7-3	TRBJ2-7	CASSRDPGSYEQYF
NA	15	TRBV5-3	TRBJ2-7	CARSLASSEAYEQYF
TRBD1	17	TRBV9	TRBJ1-2	CASSVGSDRTGDYGYTF
TRBD2	16	TRBV28	TRBJ2-1	CASSLAGGGEMNEQFF
NA	16	TRBV25-1	TRBJ1-6	CASTERPSSGNSPLHF
NA	15	TRBV19	TRBJ1-4	CASSSGQTRFEKLFF
TRBD1	17	TRBV9	TRBJ1-3	CASSVAGGTGGGNTIYF
NA	15	TRBV4-1	TRBJ2-7	CASSQDPGGLYEQYF
TRBD2	14	TRBV4-3	TRBJ2-5	CASSPSGRSETQYF
NA	16	TRBV6-5	TRBJ1-6	CASSSPLSSYNSPLHF
TRBD2	18	TRBV5-6	TRBJ2-3	CASSWGLAGVLVTDTQYF
TRBD1	16	TRBV7-6	TRBJ1-5	CASSLDGQGSNQPQHF
TRBD1	14	TRBV2	TRBJ2-5	CASSPGQQQETQYF
NA	13	TRBV28	TRBJ1-5	CASAQGGNQPQHF
NA	15	TRBV7-9	TRBJ1-6	CASSLATLDNSPLHF